This T cell receptor (beta chain) was profiled in a study of low-dose radiotherapy and immunotherapy resistance in tumors. Looking at the study overall: Starting cycle 1 day 1, oral aspirin 300 mg was given daily for four cycles.

The CDR3 consists of 15 residues. CDR1 is WNHNN and CDR2 is SYGVQD in the germline V gene (reference sequence). V lost 7 bases to trimming and J lost 0 bases; unmatched junction nucleotides: 4. Alpha and beta chains were covered, as first-strand cDNA relied on TRAV- and TRBV-specific primers. Using a constant-region primer together with a V-primer adapter, TCRs were subjected to roughly 18 PCR cycles of amplification. TCRdb re-analysed the reads in MiXCR, keeping a single row per CDR3 protein. This sample has more than 45,000 distinct CDR3 sequences, with less than 25% found just once. This clonotype showed up many times. Described time point: before trial treatment. All eligible patients presented with advanced solid tumors that contained no tumor-infiltrating lymphocytes.

This receptor was taken from a male donor with prostate cancer. The starting material was PBMCs, obtained before treatment. V usage is TRBV10-1 and J usage is TRBJ2-2; 8 bases agree with TRBD1. The CDR3 loop is CASKADRANTGELFF. In DNA form, the CDR3 reads TGCGCCAGCAAAGCGGACAGGGCGAACACCGGGGAGCTGTTTTTT.